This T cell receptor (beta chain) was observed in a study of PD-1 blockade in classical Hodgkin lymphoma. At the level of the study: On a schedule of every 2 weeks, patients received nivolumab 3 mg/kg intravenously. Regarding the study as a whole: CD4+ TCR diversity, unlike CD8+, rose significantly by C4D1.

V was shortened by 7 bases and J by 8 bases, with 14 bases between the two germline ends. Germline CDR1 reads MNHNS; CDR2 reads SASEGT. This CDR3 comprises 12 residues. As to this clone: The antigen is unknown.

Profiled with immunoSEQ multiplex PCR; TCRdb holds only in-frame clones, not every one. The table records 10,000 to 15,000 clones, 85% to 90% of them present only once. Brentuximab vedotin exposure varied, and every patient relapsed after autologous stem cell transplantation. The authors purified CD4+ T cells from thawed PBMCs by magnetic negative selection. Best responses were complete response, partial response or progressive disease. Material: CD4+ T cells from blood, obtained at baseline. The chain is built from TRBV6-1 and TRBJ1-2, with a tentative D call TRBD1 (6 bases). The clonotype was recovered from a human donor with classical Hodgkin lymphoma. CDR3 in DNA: TGTGCCAGCAATTTACAGGGCGTGGGCTACACCTTC. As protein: CASNLQGVGYTF.